One sample yielded the 24 T cell receptor beta chains listed below, sequenced in a study of control samples from healthy donors and cancer patients. Measured with immunoSEQ multiplex PCR; TCRdb has only the in-frame clones, and not every one. Among under 200,000 clones listed, roughly 91% were seen once. Sequenced sample: blood. The receptors derive from a woman between 25 and 40 years old in good health.

The chain has TRBV5-1 and TRBJ2-5; 10 positions match TRBD2. Unmatched junction bases numbered 3, after V lost 5 bases and J lost 2 bases. Per germline, CDR1 SGHRS and CDR2 YFSETQ. There are 14 residues in the CDR3. The CDR3 loop reads CASRNSGGQETQYF. For the CDR3, the DNA is TGCGCCAGCAGAAATAGCGGGGGGCAAGAGACCCAGTACTTC. The complete variable domain, with remaining parts taken from reference TRBV5-1 and TRBJ2-5, reads KAGVTQTPRYLIKTRGQQVTLSCSPISGHRSVSWYQQTPGQGLQFLFEYFSETQRNKGNFPGRFSGRQFSNSRSEMNVSTLELGDSALYLCASRNSGGQETQYFGPGTRLLVL.

This clone was seen just once. The chain recombines TRBV27 with TRBJ2-2; 10 bases map to TRBD2. Germline trimming cut 6 bases from V and 7 bases from J; bases unmatched to any gene: 11. Germline lookup yields CDR1 MNHEY and CDR2 SMNVEV (reference sequence). The CDR3 sequence is 16 residues long. The CDR3 DNA reads TGTGCCAGCAGCCCCACAGCGGGAGGGGCATACGGGGAGCTGTTTTTT. This codes for CASSPTAGGAYGELFF.

The chain has TRBV3-1 (or the pseudogene TRBV3-2) and TRBJ2-5; 10 bases line up with TRBD2. V dropped 2 bases and J dropped 4; count of bases not matched to a gene: 1. The CDR3 contains 14 residues. Per the germline V gene, CDR1 is LGHDT and CDR2 is YNNKEL (reference sequence). CDR3 DNA: TGTGCCAGCAGCCAAAGCGGGGGGGGAGAGACCCAGTACTTC. Amino acid sequence: CASSQSGGGETQYF.

The chain carries TRBV23-1 and TRBJ2-1; 9 bases agree with TRBD1. TRBV23-1 is labeled an ORF, and its function is uncertain. The CDR3 length is 14 residues. V shed 1 base, J shed 9 bases, and the junction held 4 bases outside the gene matches. The CDR3 reads CASSQLGTGSEQFF. The CDR3 nucleotides read TGCGCCAGCAGTCAATTAGGGACAGGGTCTGAGCAGTTCTTC.

The chain employs TRBV28 and TRBJ2-7; no reliable D call. V was trimmed by 5 bases and J by 3 bases, leaving 8 bases between them. Germline V CDR1 and CDR2: MDHEN, SYDVKM. The CDR3 sequence is 12 residues long. CDR3 region: CASSPRGYEQYF. The CDR3 DNA follows: TGTGCCAGCAGTCCTAGAGGCTACGAGCAGTACTTC.

On this clone: The same CDR3 can be traced to other DNA sequences in this sample. The chain employs TRBV6-4 and TRBJ2-3, with TRBD2 matching over 7 bases. Looked up from germline, CDR1 is MRHNA and CDR2 is SNTAGT. J lost 0 bases, V lost 0 bases, and 0 bases had no gene match. The CDR3 is made up of 15 amino acids. The CDR3 DNA reads TGTGCCAGCAGTGACTCGGGAGGGAGCACAGATACGCAGTATTTT. Residues: CASSDSGGSTDTQYF.

The gene calls are TRBV19 and TRBJ2-5; 12 bases line up with TRBD2. The junction had 8 bases not matched to a gene; V was cut back by 5 bases and J by 4 bases. This CDR3 has 16 amino acids. Germline V gene sequence: CDR1 LNHDA, CDR2 SQIVND (reference sequence). The CDR3 reads CASSPWTSGMGETQYF. The CDR3 DNA follows: TGTGCCAGTAGTCCCTGGACTAGCGGGATGGGAGAGACCCAGTACTTC.

Note on this clone: The same CDR3 also results from other DNA sequences found in this sample. The rearrangement joins TRBV7-2 to TRBJ2-7, with TRBD2 identical over 10 bases. V lost 1 base, J lost 1 base, and 1 base stayed unmatched. The CDR3 runs 15 residues. From germline, CDR1 is SGHTA and CDR2 FQGNSA. CDR3 sequence: CASSLGTSGSYEQYF. The CDR3 bases are TGTGCCAGCAGCTTAGGGACTAGCGGTTCCTACGAGCAGTACTTC.

The chain couples TRBV5-1 to TRBJ1-1; the match to TRBD1 covers 7 bases. Germline CDR1 SGHRS, CDR2 YFSETQ. V was clipped by 3 bases and J by 11 bases; unmatched bases: 10. This CDR3 has 13 amino acids. The DNA of the CDR3 is TGCGCCAGCAGCTACATCGACAGGGTGGGGGCTTTCTTT. Translation gives CASSYIDRVGAFF.

The chain has TRBV6-1 and TRBJ2-6; possible D gene TRBD2, 5 bases. Germline CDR1 is MNHNS and CDR2 is SASEGT. Trimming left V 0 bases short and J 0 bases short, with 6 bases between. This CDR3 comprises 16 residues. The CDR3 DNA reads as TGTGCCAGCAGTGAAGCGGGAGTCTCTGGGGCCAACGTCCTGACTTTC. Translation gives CASSEAGVSGANVLTF.

The rearrangement joins TRBV3-1 (or the pseudogene TRBV3-2) to TRBJ2-5, with 11 bases lining up with TRBD1. CDR1 is LGHDT and CDR2 is YNNKEL in the germline V gene (reference sequence). This CDR3 comprises 18 residues. V lost 1 base, J lost 3 bases, and 10 bases stayed unmatched. CDR3 residues: CASSQAPGQGADKETQYF. In DNA form, the CDR3 reads TGTGCCAGCAGCCAAGCCCCCGGACAGGGGGCTGACAAAGAGACCCAGTACTTC.

The V call is TRBV6-6, the J call TRBJ1-1; 8 nucleotides line up with TRBD1. The CDR3 length is 14 residues. The V gene end was trimmed by 5 bases and the J gene end by 1 base; junction bases not matched to a gene: 3. Germline CDR1 and CDR2: MNHNY and SVGAGI (reference sequence). The CDR3 nucleotides are TGTGCCAGCAGTCTAGGACAGGGGAACACTGAAGCTTTCTTT. Its protein is CASSLGQGNTEAFF.

The genes are TRBV6-5 and TRBJ2-7, with 8 positions matching TRBD2. The CDR3 extends over 14 amino acids. Germline V lookup: CDR1 MNHEY, CDR2 SVGAGI. V gave up 2 bases and J gave up 3 bases; unmatched junction bases: 3. The CDR3: CASSYAGGNYEQYF. In DNA, the CDR3 is TGTGCCAGCAGTTACGCGGGGGGTAACTACGAGCAGTACTTC.

The chain couples TRBV12-5 to TRBJ2-7; TRBD2 matches 7 bases. Germline V lookup: CDR1 LGHNT, CDR2 FRNRAP. Losses at the gene ends were 5 bases for V and 2 bases for J; bases not matched to a gene: 0. This CDR3 is 12 amino acids long. CDR3 in DNA: TGTGCTAGTGGTAGCGGGGCCTACGAGCAGTACTTC. It yields the protein CASGSGAYEQYF. The full variable domain, completed using reference TRBV12-5 and TRBJ2-7, is DARVTQTPRHKVTEMGQEVTMRCQPILGHNTVFWYRQTMMQGLELLAYFRNRAPLDDSGMPKDRFSAEMPDATLATLKIQPSEPRDSAVYFCASGSGAYEQYFGPGTRLTVT.

This chain connects TRBV6-5 to TRBJ1-2; D uncertain. The V end lost 4 bases, the J end lost 7 bases, and 13 bases lay between the germline ends. This CDR3 comprises 13 residues. The V gene's germline CDR1 is MNHEY and CDR2 SVGAGI. As DNA, the CDR3 is TGTGCCAGCAGTTTCGGATCTACGGGTGGCTACACCTTC. Amino acid sequence: CASSFGSTGGYTF.

The chain employs TRBV27 and TRBJ2-1; 9 positions match TRBD2. Germline CDR1 MNHEY, CDR2 SMNVEV (reference sequence). The V and J ends lost 2 bases and 2 bases, in that order; junction bases with no gene match: 1. CDR3 length equals 15 residues. The CDR3 region has the DNA TGTGCCAGCAGTTTACCTAGCGGGACCTACAATGAGCAGTTCTTC. It encodes CASSLPSGTYNEQFF.

J is TRBJ2-2 and V is TRBV6-4, with 9 positions matching TRBD2. The germline V gene encodes CDR1 MRHNA and CDR2 SNTAGT. This CDR3 is built from 16 residues. With 5 bases clipped from V and 1 base from J, the junction kept 5 bases outside the gene matches. CDR3 residues: CASSRVAGENTGELFF. DNA of the CDR3: TGTGCCAGCAGTCGGGTAGCGGGGGAGAACACCGGGGAGCTGTTTTTT.

This clone was counted a single time. Other nucleotide sequences from this sample produce the same CDR3. The genes are TRBV7-9 and TRBJ2-5; 7 nucleotides match TRBD2. The germline gives CDR1 SEHNR, CDR2 FQNEAQ (reference sequence). The CDR3 totals 14 residues. With V trimmed by 1 base and J by 4 bases, 3 bases remained unmatched. The CDR3 loop is CASSLGSGGETQYF. The DNA for the CDR3 is TGTGCCAGCAGCTTAGGCTCGGGGGGAGAGACCCAGTACTTC.

The rearrangement uses TRBV7-3 and TRBJ1-1; no definite D call. Between the trimmed V and J ends, which lost 0 bases and 4 bases, there was a span of 6 bases. Germline V gene lookup returns CDR1 SGHTA and CDR2 FQGTGA. The CDR3 is made up of 13 amino acids. CDR3 loop: CASSLTDRTEAFF. The CDR3 DNA follows: TGTGCCAGCAGCTTAACAGATCGCACTGAAGCTTTCTTT. Full variable domain (remainder filled in from reference TRBV7-3 and TRBJ1-1): GAGVSQTPSNKVTEKGKYVELRCDPISGHTALYWYRQSLGQGPEFLIYFQGTGAADDSGLPNDRFFAVRPEGSVSTLKIQRTERGDSAVYLCASSLTDRTEAFFGQGTRLTVV.

A single count supports this clone. This chain links TRBV29-1 with TRBJ2-1; TRBD2 is a possible D gene (8 bases). This CDR3 contains 12 residues. Trimming left V 5 bases short and J 12 bases short, with 17 bases between. Germline CDR1 reads SQVTM; CDR2 reads ANQGSEA. CDR3: CSVKGGGRWQFF. The CDR3 DNA reads TGCAGCGTTAAAGGGGGCGGGAGGTGGCAGTTCTTC.

The V gene is TRBV7-9, the J gene TRBJ1-5; unclear D gene. Trimming stripped 2 bases from V and 3 bases from J, with 5 bases between. CDR1 is SEHNR, CDR2 FQNEAQ, per germline (reference sequence). The CDR3 covers 13 residues. The CDR3 region has the DNA TGTGCCAGCAGCTTACAGATCAATCAGCCCCAGCATTTT. Its protein is CASSLQINQPQHF.

About this clone: Other nucleotide sequences from this sample produce the same CDR3. V usage is TRBV29-1 and J usage is TRBJ1-3, with TRBD1 matching 8 bases. Germline CDR1 reads SQVTM; CDR2 reads ANQGSEA. The CDR3 is 12 residues long. The V gene end was trimmed by 6 bases and the J gene end by 4 bases; junction bases not matched to a gene: 2. As DNA, the CDR3 is TGCAGCGTCAGGGGGCAAGGAAACACCATATATTTT. As protein: CSVRGQGNTIYF.

This clone was observed a few times. The rearrangement joins TRBV18 to TRBJ1-6; perhaps TRBD1 as D (5 bases). V was clipped by 1 base and J by 0 bases, with 7 bases between them. CDR1 is KGHSH, CDR2 LQKENI, per germline. The CDR3 covers 16 residues. CDR3 in amino acids: CASSPRQSSYNSPLHF. The CDR3 region has the DNA TGTGCCAGCTCACCACGACAGAGCTCCTATAATTCACCCCTCCACTTT.

The chain uses TRBV5-1 and TRBJ1-3; D possibly corresponds to TRBD1 (6 bases). Per germline, CDR1 SGHRS and CDR2 YFSETQ. Trimming stripped 4 bases from V and 4 bases from J, with 6 bases between. The CDR3 sequence is 12 residues long. In DNA, the CDR3 is TGCGCCAGCAGCGACAGGGGAAACACCATATATTTT. This sequence encodes CASSDRGNTIYF. Using reference TRBV5-1 and TRBJ1-3 for the parts outside the CDR3, the full variable domain is KAGVTQTPRYLIKTRGQQVTLSCSPISGHRSVSWYQQTPGQGLQFLFEYFSETQRNKGNFPGRFSGRQFSNSRSEMNVSTLELGDSALYLCASSDRGNTIYFGEGSWLTVV.